What follows are 31 T cell receptor beta chains derived from one specimen sequenced in a study of post-analysis software for immune sequencing data (dated by TCRdb to between 2015 and 2017). The investigation overall reported the following: Four or five TRBV segments, including TRBV5-6, TRBV5-1 and TRBV20-1, were significantly more frequent in patients than controls.

What these receptors recognize is not known. Libraries were prepared through PCR. Instrument on record: Illumina HiSeq 2500. To reduce PCR and sequencing biases, unique molecular identifiers were incorporated into the TCR beta cDNA libraries. Using fastp at Q25 and MiXCR, TCRdb reprocessed the public reads and kept productive beta chains. Rows matching on CDR3 protein sequence are summarized as one entry with the most common DNA and genes. Counted in this sample were about 460,000 distinct CDR3 sequences; under 55% of them appeared once. The top ten clones comprise over 10% of the sample. The material sequenced was blood. Receptors originate from a girl aged 10 to 17 with multiple sclerosis.

In nucleotides, the CDR3 is TGCAGCGTTACCGGACAGGGGCGTGATGAGCAGTTCTTC. Translated, it gives CSVTGQGRDEQFF. The gene calls are TRBV29-1 and TRBJ2-1; 9 bases are shared with TRBD1. Germline values: CDR1 SQVTM, CDR2 ANQGSEA. The CDR3 covers 13 residues. J gave up 8 bases and V 5 bases, and 7 bases lay outside the gene matches.

This clonotype came up a few times. The V and J genes are TRBV4-1 and TRBJ2-7, with a tentative D call TRBD2 (5 bases). V shed 4 bases and J shed 0 bases, with 10 bases lying between them. Per the germline V gene, CDR1 is MGHRA and CDR2 is YSYEKL. The CDR3 is 14 residues long. The CDR3 DNA follows: TGCGCCAGCAGCCTCCAACGGGACTCCTACGAGCAGTACTTC. It yields the protein CASSLQRDSYEQYF.

This clonotype was seen once. The V call is TRBV7-2, the J call TRBJ1-2; 9 bases are shared with TRBD1. The length of the CDR3 is 15 residues. In germline, CDR1 is SGHTA, CDR2 FQGNSA. V dropped 4 bases and J dropped 5; count of bases not matched to a gene: 8. The CDR3 sequence: CASSSGTGLGYGYTF. The CDR3 DNA sequence: TGTGCCAGCAGCTCCGGGACAGGGCTCGGGTATGGCTACACCTTC.

The CDR3: CSAGKFHEQFF. In DNA, the CDR3 is TGCAGTGCTGGGAAGTTTCATGAGCAGTTCTTC. The chain joins TRBV20-1 to TRBJ2-1; D not certain. The CDR3 runs to 11 residues. Looked up from germline, CDR1 is DFQATT and CDR2 is SNEGSKA (reference sequence). Trimming pared 5 bases from V and 8 bases from J, leaving 10 bases between.

The chain links TRBV20-1 to TRBJ2-5; 9 nucleotides align to TRBD1. The CDR3 runs to 15 residues. CDR1 and CDR2 from the germline V gene are DFQATT and SNEGSKA (reference sequence). V was pared by 2 bases and J by 11 bases, with 15 bases of the junction left unmatched. CDR3 in amino acids: CSARTPGDRAGEQYF. CDR3 in DNA: TGCAGTGCTAGAACGCCAGGGGACAGGGCGGGGGAGCAGTACTTC.

This clonotype was seen a handful of times. The chain joins TRBV6-5 to TRBJ2-5; D tentatively fits TRBD1 or TRBD2 (5 bases each). The J call may be in error: the DNA end matches TRBJ2-7 better. The CDR3 runs 15 residues. Per germline, CDR1 MNHEY and CDR2 SVGAGI. Here the CDR3 reads CASIVYGGGTYEQYF. The DNA for the CDR3 is TGTGCCAGCATTGTGTATGGTGGGGGAACCTACGAGCAGTACTTC.

The V and J genes are TRBV7-2 and TRBJ2-6; maybe TRBD1 (6 bases). V was trimmed by 4 bases and J by 2 bases, leaving 9 bases between them. CDR1 and CDR2 from the germline V gene are SGHTA and FQGNSA. The CDR3 extends over 15 amino acids. This chain's CDR3 is CASSSNRAGANVLTF. The CDR3 DNA follows: TGTGCCAGCAGCTCCAACAGGGCTGGGGCCAACGTCCTGACTTTC.

The rearrangement joins TRBV24-1 to TRBJ2-5; maybe TRBD1 (6 bases). The CDR3 consists of 16 residues. Germline V gives CDR1 KGHDR, CDR2 SFDVKD. The V end lost 1 base, the J end lost 11 bases, and 22 bases lay between the germline ends. The CDR3 bases are TGTGCCACCAGTGATTTTTCCAGGGGCGGCCACAATGAGCAGTACTTC. Its protein is CATSDFSRGGHNEQYF.

This rearrangement joins TRBV14 to TRBJ2-7; D is perhaps TRBD2 (6 bases). Judging by the DNA end, TRBJ2-5 fits better; the J call may be wrong. The CDR3 loop spans 14 amino acids. Germline lookup yields CDR1 SGHDN and CDR2 FVKESK. The DNA for the CDR3 is TGTGCCAGCAGTCGATTGGAGGGGCAACTGACCCAGTACTTC. Translation: CASSRLEGQLTQYF.

The V gene is TRBV30, the J gene TRBJ1-5, with D uncertain. The V end was cut by 0 bases, the J end by 4 bases, with 7 bases between. The germline gives CDR1 GTSNPN, CDR2 SVGIG (reference sequence). The CDR3 covers 13 residues. The CDR3 nucleotides are TGTGCCTGGAGTGTTGCCGGGAATCAGCCCCAGCATTTT. This translates into CAWSVAGNQPQHF.

J is TRBJ1-2 and V is TRBV3-1; D might be TRBD1 (5 bases). Germline V gene data show CDR1 as LGHDT and CDR2 as YNNKEL (reference sequence). There are 16 residues in the CDR3. Trimming pared 0 bases from V and 4 bases from J, leaving 15 bases between. CDR3: CASSQDPGIRTYGYTF. In DNA form, the CDR3 reads TGTGCCAGCAGCCAAGATCCAGGGATTCGGACCTATGGCTACACCTTC.

The chain combines TRBV24-1 with TRBJ1-2; 7 bases line up with TRBD1. V gave up 6 bases and J gave up 6 bases; unmatched junction bases: 3. CDR3 size: 12 residues. Germline assignment: CDR1 KGHDR and CDR2 SFDVKD. The CDR3 spells CATSPQGDGYTF. Here the CDR3 DNA reads TGTGCCACCAGTCCCCAGGGGGATGGCTACACCTTC.

DNA for the CDR3: TGCAGCGGGGGGGGGGTTACTGAAGCTTTCTTT. Translated, it gives CSGGGVTEAFF. This chain links TRBV29-1 with TRBJ1-1; TRBD1 is a possible D gene (5 bases). V was clipped by 7 bases and J by 5 bases, with 11 bases between them. CDR3 length equals 11 residues. Per the germline V gene, CDR1 is SQVTM and CDR2 is ANQGSEA.

CDR3 protein: CASSQGQAHQPQHF. The CDR3 coding sequence is TGTGCCAGCAGCCAAGGGCAGGCCCATCAGCCCCAGCATTTT. V usage is TRBV4-2 and J usage is TRBJ1-5; D is unresolved. The CDR3 loop spans 14 amino acids. Germline CDR1 reads LGHNA; CDR2 reads YNFKEQ. Trimming shortened V by 1 base and J by 5 bases, and 9 bases separated the two germline ends.

V usage is TRBV14 and J usage is TRBJ2-1; no firm D call. Germline CDR1 and CDR2: SGHDN and FVKESK. V shed 6 bases and J shed 6 bases, with 12 bases lying between them. The CDR3 sequence is 13 residues long. The CDR3 protein is CASSLVGTNEQFF. CDR3 DNA sequence: TGTGCCAGCAGTCTCGTTGGCACCAATGAGCAGTTCTTC.

Only a few counts were recorded for this clonotype. V and J are TRBV29-1 and TRBJ2-5; 10 bases are shared with TRBD1. V shed 4 bases, J shed 2 bases, and the junction held 10 bases outside the gene matches. Germline V gives CDR1 SQVTM, CDR2 ANQGSEA. The CDR3 sequence is 16 residues long. CDR3 loop: CSVVPNGQGDQETQYF. The CDR3 nucleotides read TGCAGCGTTGTCCCGAACGGACAGGGGGATCAAGAGACCCAGTACTTC.

The rearrangement uses TRBV12-3 or TRBV12-4 and TRBJ2-7; the match to TRBD1 covers 10 bases. The CDR3 is 15 amino acids. V was clipped by 6 bases and J by 4 bases; unmatched bases: 9. The CDR3 is CASRTSGTGDYEQYF. CDR3 DNA: TGTGCCAGCAGAACCTCCGGGACAGGGGATTACGAGCAGTACTTC.

This clonotype was counted between two and nine times. This chain links TRBV20-1 with TRBJ1-1; no clear D. Germline V gene data show CDR1 as DFQATT and CDR2 as SNEGSKA (reference sequence). This CDR3 is built from 13 residues. V was clipped by 0 bases and J by 1 base, with 6 bases between them. Here the CDR3 DNA reads TGCAGTGCTAGAGAAGACGGGAACACTGAAGCTTTCTTT. It codes for CSAREDGNTEAFF.

This clonotype occurred a few times. One junction end does not reproduce the germline sequence, and a read error may be involved. This sequence joins TRBV14 and TRBJ2-7; 9 bases are shared with TRBD1. Germline-derived CDR1 and CDR2 are SGHDN and FVKESK. This CDR3 is built from 16 residues. CDR3 region: CASSEEAGTGPYEQYF. The CDR3 DNA is TGTGCCAGCAGCGAAGAAGCCGGGACAGGGCCCTACGAGCAGTACTTC.

V is TRBV14 and J is TRBJ2-1; TRBD2 aligns across 12 bases. The CDR3 sequence is 15 residues long. Trimming removed 3 bases from V and 6 bases from J; junction bases left unmatched: 3. Germline V gene sequence: CDR1 SGHDN, CDR2 FVKESK. CDR3: CASSQTSGSFNEQFF. CDR3 DNA sequence: TGTGCCAGCAGCCAGACTAGCGGGAGTTTCAATGAGCAGTTCTTC.

This clonotype was seen a handful of times. The chain links TRBV5-1 to TRBJ2-5; TRBD1 is a possible D gene (6 bases). The CDR3 length is 15 residues. V was shortened by 4 bases and J by 3 bases, with 16 bases between the two germline ends. Germline lookup yields CDR1 SGHRS and CDR2 YFSETQ. The CDR3 sequence: CASSALTGLKETQYF. The CDR3 DNA reads TGCGCCAGCAGCGCTCTAACAGGGTTAAAAGAGACCCAGTACTTC.

The chain couples TRBV25-1 to TRBJ2-7; 7 nucleotides match TRBD2. The CDR3 is 14 residues long. Germline assignment: CDR1 MGHDK and CDR2 SYGVNS. J gave up 0 bases and V 6 bases, and 5 bases lay outside the gene matches. The CDR3 DNA follows: TGTGCCAGCAGGGTAAGCGGGAACTCCTACGAGCAGTACTTC. Protein: CASRVSGNSYEQYF.

The chain is built from TRBV28 and TRBJ2-3; 7 bases match TRBD2. Losses at the gene ends were 5 bases for V and 1 base for J; bases not matched to a gene: 9. The CDR3 extends over 16 amino acids. Germline values: CDR1 MDHEN, CDR2 SYDVKM. The CDR3 DNA reads as TGTGCCAGCAGTGGCGGGGGAGCGACCGGCACAGATACGCAGTATTTT. It specifies CASSGGGATGTDTQYF. Combining the CDR3 with reference TRBV28 and TRBJ2-3 gives the whole variable domain DVKVTQSSRYLVKRTGEKVFLECVQDMDHENMFWYRQDPGLGLRLIYFSYDVKMKEKGDIPEGYSVSREKKERFSLILESASTNQTSMYLCASSGGGATGTDTQYFGPGTRLTVL.

V is TRBV18 and J is TRBJ2-1; 14 bases align to TRBD2. Trimming removed 3 bases from V and 9 bases from J; junction bases left unmatched: 10. Germline-derived CDR1 and CDR2 are KGHSH and LQKENI. CDR3 length: 17 amino acids. In DNA form, the CDR3 reads TGTGCCAGCTCACCTAGACTAGCGGGAGGGCCTGAGGTTGAGCAGTTCTTC. Translating gives CASSPRLAGGPEVEQFF.

This clonotype was counted between two and nine times. V and J are TRBV5-1 and TRBJ2-1; D remains ambiguous. Germline V CDR1 and CDR2: SGHRS, YFSETQ. This CDR3 contains 14 residues. Deletions cut 0 bases from V and 5 bases from J, with 9 bases between. The CDR3 here is CASSLELRNNEQFF. The CDR3 bases are TGCGCCAGCAGCTTGGAGCTCAGGAACAATGAGCAGTTCTTC.

This clonotype was seen more than once but under ten times. The chain uses TRBV3-1 and TRBJ1-2; a possible D gene is TRBD1 (6 bases). Trimming removed 5 bases from V and 0 bases from J, with 10 bases in between. This CDR3 has 14 amino acids. Germline V gives CDR1 LGHDT, CDR2 YNNKEL (reference sequence). The CDR3 spells CASSRTEANYGYTF. In nucleotides, the CDR3 is TGTGCCAGCAGCAGGACAGAAGCTAACTATGGCTACACCTTC.

The rearrangement joins TRBV6-5 to TRBJ2-4, with D maybe TRBD2 (6 bases). The last part of the DNA fits TRBJ2-7 better; the J call may be wrong. Germline V gene data show CDR1 as MNHEY and CDR2 as SVGAGI. The CDR3 contains 18 residues. This CDR3 reads CASSYKAVWGVFNYEQYF. The CDR3 region has the DNA TGTGCCAGCAGTTACAAGGCGGTTTGGGGGGTTTTTAACTACGAGCAGTACTTC.

This clonotype was detected a few times. V gene TRBV11-2 combines with J gene TRBJ2-5; D ambiguous. V was trimmed by 0 bases and J by 1 base, leaving 6 bases between them. This CDR3 spans 14 amino acids. Per the germline V gene, CDR1 is SGHAT and CDR2 is FQNNGV. The DNA of the CDR3 is TGTGCCAGCAGCTTAGAGGTCCTCCAAGAGACCCAGTACTTC. The encoded protein is CASSLEVLQETQYF.

Only a few counts were recorded for this clonotype. This rearrangement joins TRBV10-3 to TRBJ2-3; 7 bases match TRBD2. V shed 2 bases and J 4 bases; nucleotides not matched to a gene: 12. The CDR3 is 17 amino acids. CDR1 and CDR2 (germline): ENHRY, SYGVKD. The CDR3 loop reads CAISEALRGSGSDTQYF. CDR3 sequence (DNA): TGTGCCATCAGTGAGGCCTTACGCGGGAGTGGCTCAGATACGCAGTATTTT.

In this sample, this clonotype turned up a few times. This chain joins TRBV7-3 and TRBJ2-5; maybe TRBD1 (5 bases). CDR1 is SGHTA and CDR2 is FQGTGA in the germline V gene. The CDR3 has 15 residues. Between the trimmed V and J ends, which lost 1 base and 2 bases, there was a span of 11 bases. This chain's CDR3 is CASSLSTGVQETQYF. The CDR3 nucleotides are TGTGCCAGCAGCTTAAGCACAGGCGTACAAGAGACCCAGTACTTC.

The chain links TRBV6-5 to TRBJ1-1, with TRBD1 identical over 7 bases. The CDR3 extends over 13 amino acids. The V gene end was trimmed by 6 bases and the J gene end by 7 bases; junction bases not matched to a gene: 8. Germline CDR1 reads MNHEY; CDR2 reads SVGAGI. CDR3 residues: CASSRPTGVEAFF. DNA of the CDR3: TGTGCCAGCAGCCGCCCAACAGGGGTTGAAGCTTTCTTT.